At least ten counts were recorded for the clone carrying this T cell receptor (beta chain). Germline CDR1 DFQATT, CDR2 SNEGSKA (reference sequence). J gave up 4 bases and V 7 bases, and 13 bases lay outside the gene matches. This CDR3 has 15 residues. The data originate from a study of naive and memory T cell subsets. Both TRBC1 and TRBC2 were covered by a beta constant-region primer of two equimolar oligonucleotides. Via MiXCR, TCRdb re-called the UMI-ligation and nested PCR reads, giving one row per CDR3 protein. The data hold tens of thousands of distinct CDR3 sequences, with about 12% observed a single time.

This sequence was found in a human donor in good health. The chain has TRBV20-1 and TRBJ2-1, with 7 bases that match TRBD2. Sequencing used central memory CD4+ T cells from blood. The CDR3 reads CSVKAIQRGYNEQFF. In DNA, the CDR3 is TGCAGTGTTAAGGCGATCCAGCGGGGTTACAATGAGCAGTTCTTC.